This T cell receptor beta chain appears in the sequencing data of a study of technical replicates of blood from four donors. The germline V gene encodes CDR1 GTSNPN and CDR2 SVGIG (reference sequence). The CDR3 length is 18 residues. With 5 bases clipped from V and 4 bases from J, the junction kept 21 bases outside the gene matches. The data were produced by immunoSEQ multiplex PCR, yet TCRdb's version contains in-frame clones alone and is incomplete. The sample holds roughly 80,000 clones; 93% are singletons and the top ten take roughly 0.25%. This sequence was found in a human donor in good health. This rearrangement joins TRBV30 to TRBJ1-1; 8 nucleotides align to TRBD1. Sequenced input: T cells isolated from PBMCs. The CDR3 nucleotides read TGTGCCTGGCTTAACCCCGGGGCAGGACAGGGCGTTTCCACTGAAGCTTTCTTT. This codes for CAWLNPGAGQGVSTEAFF.